One sample yielded the 24 T cell receptor beta chains listed below, sequenced in a study of cytomegalovirus exposure and HLA in healthy donors. The study ran its PCR with 60 Vbeta and 13 Jbeta primers. Produced via immunoSEQ multiplex PCR; TCRdb's table is partial and in-frame only. The sample carries approximately 160,000 clones, around 68% recorded once. Input material: PBMCs. The receptors stem from a man aged 50-60 years in good health and CMV-seronegative.

The chain employs TRBV6-5 and TRBJ1-2; a possible D gene is TRBD1 (6 bases). The CDR3 contains 13 residues. CDR1 is MNHEY, CDR2 SVGAGI, per germline. The V end was cut by 7 bases, the J end by 4 bases, with 13 bases between. The CDR3 loop reads CASTMDSFYGYTF. The CDR3 DNA sequence: TGTGCCAGCACCATGGACAGCTTCTATGGCTACACCTTC.

The V and J genes are TRBV4-2 and TRBJ1-2; 10 positions agree with TRBD1. The CDR3 loop spans 15 amino acids. With 4 bases clipped from V and 6 bases from J, the junction kept 8 bases outside the gene matches. Per the germline V gene, CDR1 is LGHNA and CDR2 is YNFKEQ. The CDR3 protein is CASSPRRDRGHGYTF. CDR3 DNA sequence: TGTGCCAGCAGCCCGCGCCGGGACAGGGGACATGGCTACACCTTC.

This rearrangement joins TRBV28 to TRBJ2-1; maybe TRBD1 (7 bases). Germline CDR1 reads MDHEN; CDR2 reads SYDVKM. The CDR3 length is 17 residues. V was shortened by 4 bases and J by 5 bases, with 21 bases between the two germline ends. CDR3 protein: CASSWGDSLGNDNEQFF. Written as DNA, the CDR3 is TGTGCCAGCAGTTGGGGGGACAGCCTAGGAAATGACAATGAGCAGTTCTTC.

The rearrangement joins TRBV10-3 to TRBJ2-7; 10 bases fit TRBD1. Per the germline V gene, CDR1 is ENHRY and CDR2 is SYGVKD. The CDR3 extends over 13 amino acids. Unmatched junction bases numbered 9, after V lost 10 bases and J lost 6 bases. CDR3 protein: CATQPGQGFEQYF. The CDR3 DNA is TGTGCCACCCAACCGGGACAGGGGTTCGAGCAGTACTTC.

The chain joins TRBV9 to TRBJ2-3; D may be TRBD2 (5 bases). Per the germline V gene, CDR1 is SGDLS and CDR2 is YYNGEE. CDR3 size: 18 residues. Trimming cost V 0 bases and J 5 bases, with 22 bases left between them. The CDR3 sequence: CASSVGGPPSSILDTQYF. DNA of the CDR3: TGTGCCAGCAGCGTAGGAGGGCCGCCTAGCTCAATACTAGATACGCAGTATTTT.

A few counts support this clone. The J gene is TRBJ2-7, the V gene TRBV7-2; TRBD2 might be the D (7 bases). Trimming removed 1 base from V and 9 bases from J, with 10 bases in between. CDR3 length: 12 residues. In germline, CDR1 is SGHTA, CDR2 FQGNSA. The CDR3 sequence is CASSLGGGPQYF. CDR3 nucleotides: TGTGCCAGCAGCTTAGGGGGGGGCCCGCAGTACTTC.

In nucleotides, the CDR3 is TGTGCCGCACGGGACAGTATCCTCGATTTACCCCAGCATTTT. Translating it yields CAARDSILDLPQHF. This chain connects TRBV6-1 to TRBJ1-5, with TRBD1 matching over 7 bases. CDR1 and CDR2 (germline): MNHNS, SASEGT. The CDR3 consists of 14 residues. V lost 11 bases to trimming and J lost 10 bases; unmatched junction nucleotides: 17.

The chain is built from TRBV5-6 and TRBJ2-5; TRBD1 might be the D (7 bases). The DNA matches TRBJ2-7 better at its end, which makes the J call doubtful. Germline assignment: CDR1 SGHDT and CDR2 YYEEEE. The CDR3 has 14 amino acids. The CDR3 reads CASSLPGGGYEQYF. CDR3 in DNA: TGTGCCAGCAGCTTGCCAGGGGGAGGATACGAGCAGTACTTC.

This chain connects TRBV10-3 to TRBJ2-5; no clear D gene. The J call is in doubt because the DNA end fits TRBJ2-7 better. The CDR3 totals 11 residues. CDR1 is ENHRY, CDR2 SYGVKD, per germline. CDR3 sequence reads: CAISERYEQYF. The CDR3 region has the DNA TGTGCCATCAGTGAACGCTACGAGCAGTACTTC.

This clone was seen only a few times. The V and J genes are TRBV5-4 and TRBJ2-7; 10 bases match TRBD1. Trimming cost V 1 base and J 2 bases; bases outside gene matches: 3. CDR1 and CDR2 from the germline V gene are SGHNT and YYREEE (reference sequence). The CDR3 is 15 amino acids. The CDR3 loop is CASSLWDRGTYEQYF. CDR3 nucleotide sequence: TGTGCCAGCAGCTTGTGGGACAGGGGTACCTACGAGCAGTACTTC.

The V and J genes are TRBV2 and TRBJ1-6, with D unclear. This CDR3 has 13 amino acids. Trimming shortened V by 5 bases and J by 7 bases, and 9 bases separated the two germline ends. From germline, CDR1 is SNHLY and CDR2 FYNNEI. The CDR3: CASSREPNSPLHF. The CDR3 DNA reads TGTGCCAGCAGTCGGGAGCCCAATTCACCCCTCCACTTT.

This chain links TRBV13 with TRBJ2-3, with D perhaps TRBD2 (5 bases). Germline V gene data show CDR1 as PRHDT and CDR2 as FYEKMQ (reference sequence). The V and J ends lost 4 bases and 1 base respectively, with 12 bases between them. CDR3 length equals 15 residues. The CDR3 protein is CASSSRTRGTDTQYF. The CDR3 region has the DNA TGTGCCAGCAGCTCCCGAACTAGAGGCACAGATACGCAGTATTTT.

The chain has TRBV6-1 and TRBJ1-3; the D gene is possibly TRBD1 (5 bases). V lost 4 bases, J lost 6 bases, and 16 bases lay in between. In germline, CDR1 is MNHNS, CDR2 SASEGT. The CDR3 sequence is 15 residues long. CDR3 bases: TGTGCCAGCAGTGCCCGTGAGGGAGGGGAAAACACCATATATTTT. It yields the protein CASSAREGGENTIYF.

Of note for this clone: Lacking the conserved final phenylalanine or tryptophan, this CDR3 likely reflects a read error. The DNA is omitted, as the CDR3 cannot be located on it reliably, and the CDR3 follows TCRdb's listing. The V call is TRBV21-1, the J call TRBJ1-1; the D call in the table, TRBD1, was not verified against the DNA. TRBV21-1 is an annotated pseudogene. Including both end residues, the CDR3 is 13 amino acids long. CDR3 sequence: CASSKVIRDSEKR.

The chain employs TRBV11-2 and TRBJ2-1; 7 nucleotides align to TRBD1. This CDR3 region has 13 residues. The J segment lost 12 bases and the V segment lost 5 bases, leaving 10 bases of the junction unmatched. Germline V gene data show CDR1 as SGHAT and CDR2 as FQNNGV. The CDR3 spells CASSPQQGRRQFF. The DNA for the CDR3 is TGTGCCAGCAGCCCACAACAGGGGCGACGGCAGTTCTTC.

This rearrangement joins TRBV18 to TRBJ2-5; no firm D call. TRBJ2-7 matches the DNA end more closely, so the J call is doubtful. Germline V gene lookup returns CDR1 KGHSH and CDR2 LQKENI. There are 12 residues in the CDR3. The CDR3 DNA sequence: TGTGCCAGCTCACGTAAAAGCTACGAGCAGTACTTC. Its protein product is CASSRKSYEQYF.

There are a few counts of this clone. V and J are TRBV5-1 and TRBJ2-1, with 9 bases identical to TRBD1. CDR3 length: 14 residues. With V trimmed by 2 bases and J by 8 bases, 5 bases remained unmatched. CDR1 is SGHRS and CDR2 is YFSETQ in the germline V gene. This CDR3 reads CASSLGQGRDEQFF. CDR3 bases: TGCGCCAGCAGCTTAGGACAGGGGAGGGATGAGCAGTTCTTC. The whole variable domain, filled in from reference TRBV5-1 and TRBJ2-1, reads KAGVTQTPRYLIKTRGQQVTLSCSPISGHRSVSWYQQTPGQGLQFLFEYFSETQRNKGNFPGRFSGRQFSNSRSEMNVSTLELGDSALYLCASSLGQGRDEQFFGPGTRLTVL.

The V call is TRBV18, the J call TRBJ1-2; 7 nucleotides align to TRBD1. Germline values: CDR1 KGHSH, CDR2 LQKENI. Trimming cost V 2 bases and J 8 bases; bases outside gene matches: 5. The CDR3 runs 13 residues. CDR3 DNA: TGTGCCAGCTCACCAGACAGGGATGGCGGCTACACCTTC. As protein: CASSPDRDGGYTF.

CDR3 sequence reads: CASSPGQADTQYF. CDR3 nucleotides: TGTGCCAGCTCACCCGGACAGGCCGATACGCAGTATTTT. The chain uses TRBV18 and TRBJ2-3, with 7 bases matching TRBD1. V trimming: 3 bases; J trimming: 6 bases; junction bases outside the gene matches: 3. Germline assignment: CDR1 KGHSH and CDR2 LQKENI. The CDR3 is 13 residues long.

Note on this clone: The junction and the germline gene differ at one end; a read error may be behind it. Other DNA sequences in the same sample also yield this CDR3. The chain carries TRBV29-1 and TRBJ1-1; D remains ambiguous. Germline V lookup: CDR1 SQVTM, CDR2 ANQGSEA. The CDR3 spans 11 residues. DNA of the CDR3: TGCAGCGGTGCGGCTTACACTGAAGCTTTCTTC. Residues: CSGAAYTEAFF.

The chain uses TRBV19 and TRBJ1-6; D perhaps matches TRBD1 (5 bases). The V gene lost 2 bases and the J gene lost 5 bases, with 7 bases spanning the gap. CDR1 and CDR2 (germline): LNHDA, SQIVND (reference sequence). The CDR3 runs to 14 residues. CDR3 DNA: TGTGCCAGTAGTATACGACAGCATAATTCACCCCTCCACTTT. It encodes CASSIRQHNSPLHF.

The chain uses TRBV9 and TRBJ2-2, with D perhaps matching TRBD1 (6 bases). CDR1 and CDR2 (germline): SGDLS, YYNGEE. Trimming took 3 bases from V and 5 from J, leaving 14 bases between them. CDR3 size: 15 residues. In DNA form, the CDR3 reads TGTGCCAGCAGCGAGAGGGACACGGGGACCGGGGAGCTGTTTTTT. Its protein is CASSERDTGTGELFF.

In this sample, this clone turned up a few times. The chain couples TRBV13 to TRBJ2-3; 9 bases map to TRBD2. Germline V gene data show CDR1 as PRHDT and CDR2 as FYEKMQ (reference sequence). The CDR3 contains 18 residues. The J segment lost 2 bases and the V segment lost 5 bases, leaving 14 bases of the junction unmatched. The CDR3: CASSDTPGLALPTDTQYF. CDR3 coding DNA: TGTGCCAGCAGCGATACCCCGGGACTAGCTCTTCCCACAGATACGCAGTATTTT.

V gene TRBV2 combines with J gene TRBJ2-7, with 8 bases matching TRBD1. CDR1 and CDR2 from the germline V gene are SNHLY and FYNNEI. Trimming cost V 1 base and J 4 bases; bases outside gene matches: 6. This CDR3 is built from 15 residues. CDR3 amino acids: CASSEVPGGRYEQYF. CDR3 nucleotides: TGTGCCAGCAGTGAAGTCCCAGGGGGCAGGTACGAGCAGTACTTC.